This TCR beta chain emerged from a study of blood T cells in healthy people across ages (dated by TCRdb to between 2014 and 2016). Study-wide context: In model experiments, template switching captured roughly one uniquely barcoded TCR beta cDNA molecule for every two T cells. The study measured age-related changes in TCR beta repertoire diversity using deep sequencing normalized with unique cDNA molecular identifiers. Donors were grouped into four age groups: young (average 16 years), middle-aged (roughly 38), aged (around 60) and long-lived (82). To avoid experimental bias, donors of different ages were randomly spread across the sequencing lanes. Using the same blood draw, the study looked at two additional independent replicas of 1 million unique cDNA reads for two donors, one aged 18 to 30 and the other aged 80 or older.

Library construction relied on 5' RACE. Sequencing relied on an Illumina HiSeq 2500. A second PCR of about 6 to 12 cycles was performed with a sample-barcoded 5' primer and a J-beta primer mix. Each TCR beta cDNA molecule received a unique molecular identifier from a template-switch 5' adaptor carrying 12 random nucleotides. Each sample yielded at least 3 million CDR3-containing paired-end reads. First-strand cDNA synthesis was performed from all RNA using the Mint cDNA synthesis kit, with priming by a TRBC-specific oligonucleotide. Following uracil-DNA glycosylase treatment, all cDNA underwent a first 18-cycle PCR with the universal primers M1SS and BC2_uni_R. Per the original workflow: For normalization, 1 million high-quality reads, each with a distinct molecular identifier, were randomly selected from each sample. Instead of being binned into consensus sequences, reads with shared molecular identifiers were discarded. MiTCR, run with a Q25 quality threshold and the strictest error-elimination algorithm, handled CDR3 identification, clonotype clustering and error correction. Lower-bound total TCR beta diversity was estimated with a nonparametric unseen species model using Euler transformation. The public reads were quality trimmed at Q25 with fastp and then assembled into clones with MiXCR by TCRdb, keeping productive beta chains. Each entry is one CDR3 protein sequence, shown with its most common DNA and genes. The V and J calls, along with clone size, are taken from TCRdb and not from the paper's own processing. The sample table lists some 640,000 distinct CDR3 sequences, under 30% of them with a count of one. 15% to 17% of the sample is taken by the ten largest.

Donors were around 37 systemically healthy Caucasian individuals from Russia aged roughly 6 to 95 years. About 9.8 milliliters of peripheral blood were drawn from each donor into EDTA-treated Vacutainer tubes. PBMCs were isolated by Ficoll-Paque density-gradient centrifugation, with at least 6 million obtained per sample. Trizol reagent was used to extract total RNA from PBMCs, with at least 6 micrograms per sample. The percentages of naive CD45RAhigh/CD27high T cells were determined by flow cytometry on a PBMC aliquot from every donor. As for this clonotype: Its antigen has not been determined. Base-call qualities are not available, and no considerably larger clone is one nucleotide away.

Summary of the overall study and its limitations: There was a strong correlation between observed TCR beta diversity and the percentage of naive T cells measured by flow cytometry. Estimates of total diversity based on one million sequenced T cells were regarded as lower bounds and as underestimates. The long-lived group showed more naive CD4+ T cells, fewer expanded clones and increased TCR diversity than the aged group, suggesting age selection. As age increased, observed TCR beta diversity per million T cells dropped in a roughly linear way, and a significant reduction was already evident by age about 40. Since profiling was done on bulk unsorted PBMCs, naive and antigen-experienced compartments could not be conclusively compared. Because the CMV infection status of the donors was unknown, age-related changes in expanded clonotypes may potentially have been confounded.

The receptor's source is a woman older than 75 in good health. The sequencing input was blood.

DNA sequence: TGTGCCTCTTCGGGACAGGACTCCTACGAGCAGTACTTC. Its translation is CASSGQDSYEQYF. Recombination linked TRBV30 to TRBJ2-7; 8 central bases correspond to TRBD1. Trimming removed 7 bases from V and 0 bases from J; the gene matches leave 5 bases unexplained. Looking up the germline V gene (reference sequence) yields CDR1 GTSNPN and CDR2 SVGIG. From the cysteine through the phenylalanine, the CDR3 covers 13 amino acids. The kept DNA is CDR3 alone, 39 bases in frame from the first base.